This section outlines one T cell receptor (beta chain) sequence together with its context. The source of the sample is a study of cytomegalovirus exposure and HLA in healthy donors. Primers: 60 Vbeta forward and 13 Jbeta reverse. Here immunoSEQ multiplex PCR was the method, and the copy in TCRdb shows in-frame clones only, minus some. Of approximately 120,000 clones listed, approximately 78% are singletons. Donors sampled were nominally healthy, though unrecorded immune exposures were likely. Trimming cost V 0 bases and J 1 base, with 10 bases left between them. CDR1 is LGHNA, CDR2 YSLEER, per germline. The length of the CDR3 is 15 residues.

The sequence was collected from a middle-aged man in good health and CMV-seronegative. V usage is TRBV4-3 and J usage is TRBJ2-7, with a possible D match to TRBD1 (6 bases). Sequenced material: PBMCs. The CDR3 sequence is CASSQDRQGSYEQYF. In DNA form, the CDR3 reads TGCGCCAGCAGCCAAGATCGGCAGGGGTCCTACGAGCAGTACTTC.